The source of this T cell receptor (beta chain) is a study of blood T cell repertoires in COVID-19. In the study overall: PBMCs, B-cell-depleted T cells, or T cells were the source of the cDNA or gDNA that made up the material.

V was cut by 4 bases and J by 6 bases, with 16 bases left in between. The CDR3 is 14 residues long. In germline, CDR1 is SGHRS, CDR2 YFSETQ. In the source study's methods: Cell counts per sample came from amplifying reference gene primers. Sequencing used immunoSEQ multiplex PCR; TCRdb keeps in-frame clones, though not all of them. From that table come the V and J calls and clone size; the DNA was used to work out D and trimming. This sample has roughly 100,000 clones, with around 82% found just once. Input material: peripheral blood. The source of this sequence is a human donor in a cohort sampled during active or convalescent COVID-19. V and J are TRBV5-1 and TRBJ1-1, with a tentative D call TRBD1 (5 bases). CDR3 loop: CASSPGPEGSEAFF. CDR3 nucleotides: TGCGCCAGCAGCCCTGGTCCGGAGGGGTCTGAAGCTTTCTTT.